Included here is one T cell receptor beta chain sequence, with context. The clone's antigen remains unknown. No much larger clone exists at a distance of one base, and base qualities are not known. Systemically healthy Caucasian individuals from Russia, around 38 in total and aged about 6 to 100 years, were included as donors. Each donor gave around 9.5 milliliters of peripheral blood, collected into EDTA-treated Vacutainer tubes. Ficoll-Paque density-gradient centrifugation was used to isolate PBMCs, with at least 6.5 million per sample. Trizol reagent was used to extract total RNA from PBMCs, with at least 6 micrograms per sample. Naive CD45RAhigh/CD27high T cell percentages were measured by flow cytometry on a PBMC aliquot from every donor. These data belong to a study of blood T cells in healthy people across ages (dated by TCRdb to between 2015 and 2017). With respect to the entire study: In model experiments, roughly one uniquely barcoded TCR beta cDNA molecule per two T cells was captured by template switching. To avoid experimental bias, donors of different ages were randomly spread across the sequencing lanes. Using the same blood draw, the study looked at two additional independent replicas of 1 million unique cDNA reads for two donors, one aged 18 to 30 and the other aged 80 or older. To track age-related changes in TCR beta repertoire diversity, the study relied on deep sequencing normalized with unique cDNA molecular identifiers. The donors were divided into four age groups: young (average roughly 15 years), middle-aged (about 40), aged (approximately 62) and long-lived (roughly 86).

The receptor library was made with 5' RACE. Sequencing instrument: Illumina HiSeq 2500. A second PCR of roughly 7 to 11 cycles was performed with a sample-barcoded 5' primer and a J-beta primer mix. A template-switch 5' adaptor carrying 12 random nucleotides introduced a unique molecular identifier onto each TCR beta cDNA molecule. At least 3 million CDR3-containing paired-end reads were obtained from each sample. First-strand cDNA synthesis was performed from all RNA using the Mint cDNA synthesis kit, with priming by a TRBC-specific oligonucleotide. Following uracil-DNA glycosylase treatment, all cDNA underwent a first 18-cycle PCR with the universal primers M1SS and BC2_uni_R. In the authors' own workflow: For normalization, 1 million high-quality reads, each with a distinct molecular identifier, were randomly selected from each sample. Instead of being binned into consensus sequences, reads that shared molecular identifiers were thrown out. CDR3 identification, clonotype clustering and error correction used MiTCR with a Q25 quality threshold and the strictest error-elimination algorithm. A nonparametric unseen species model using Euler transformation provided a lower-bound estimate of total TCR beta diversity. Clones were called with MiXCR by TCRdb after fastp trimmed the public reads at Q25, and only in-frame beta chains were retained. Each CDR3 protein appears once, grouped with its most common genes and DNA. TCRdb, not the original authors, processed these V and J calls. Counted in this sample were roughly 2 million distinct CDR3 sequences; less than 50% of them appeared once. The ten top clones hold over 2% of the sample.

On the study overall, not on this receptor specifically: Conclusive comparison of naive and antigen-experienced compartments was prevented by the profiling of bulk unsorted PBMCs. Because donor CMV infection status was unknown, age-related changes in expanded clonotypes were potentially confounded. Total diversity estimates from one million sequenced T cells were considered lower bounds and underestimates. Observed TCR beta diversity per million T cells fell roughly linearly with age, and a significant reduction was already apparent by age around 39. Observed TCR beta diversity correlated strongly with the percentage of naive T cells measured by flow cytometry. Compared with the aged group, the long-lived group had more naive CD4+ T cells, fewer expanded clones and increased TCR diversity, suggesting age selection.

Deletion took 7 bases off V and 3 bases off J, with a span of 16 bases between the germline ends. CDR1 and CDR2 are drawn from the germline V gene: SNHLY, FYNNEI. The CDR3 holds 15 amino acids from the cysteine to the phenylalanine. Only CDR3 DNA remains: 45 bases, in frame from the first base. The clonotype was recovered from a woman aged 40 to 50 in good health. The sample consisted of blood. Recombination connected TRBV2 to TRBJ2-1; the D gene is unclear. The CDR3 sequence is CASTKSVGYYNEQFF. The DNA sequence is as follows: TGTGCCAGCACTAAATCGGTGGGCTACTACAATGAGCAGTTCTTC.